The source of this TCR beta chain is a study of shared clonotypes between healthy human individuals. Measured with immunoSEQ multiplex PCR; TCRdb has only the in-frame clones, and not every one. The data contain fewer than 550,000 clones, over 60% of them singletons. Sequencing input: PBMCs. The origin of this receptor is a middle-aged woman in good health. Some clones in this sample may be carry-over from other donors' samples.

Written as DNA, the CDR3 is TGTGCCAGCAGCCCCTACGGGGGCACAGATACGCAGTATTTT. This codes for CASSPYGGTDTQYF. The chain combines TRBV7-2 with TRBJ2-3, with D possibly matching TRBD2 (5 bases). The V gene lost 5 bases and the J gene lost 1 base, with 10 bases spanning the gap. Looked up from germline, CDR1 is SGHTA and CDR2 is FQGNSA. The CDR3 is 14 amino acids.